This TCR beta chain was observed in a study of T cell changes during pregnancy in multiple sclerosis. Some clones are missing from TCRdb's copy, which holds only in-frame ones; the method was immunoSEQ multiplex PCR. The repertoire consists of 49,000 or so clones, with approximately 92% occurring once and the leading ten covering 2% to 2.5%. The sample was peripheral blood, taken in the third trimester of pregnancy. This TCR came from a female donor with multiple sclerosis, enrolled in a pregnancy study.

CDR3 region: CASSSGLADNEQFF. The CDR3 coding sequence is TGTGCCAGCAGTTCGGGACTAGCGGACAATGAGCAGTTCTTC. This rearrangement joins TRBV6-5 to TRBJ2-1; 11 positions agree with TRBD2. The CDR3 totals 14 residues. V gave up 4 bases and J gave up 5 bases; unmatched junction bases: 1. Germline CDR1 is MNHEY and CDR2 is SVGAGI.